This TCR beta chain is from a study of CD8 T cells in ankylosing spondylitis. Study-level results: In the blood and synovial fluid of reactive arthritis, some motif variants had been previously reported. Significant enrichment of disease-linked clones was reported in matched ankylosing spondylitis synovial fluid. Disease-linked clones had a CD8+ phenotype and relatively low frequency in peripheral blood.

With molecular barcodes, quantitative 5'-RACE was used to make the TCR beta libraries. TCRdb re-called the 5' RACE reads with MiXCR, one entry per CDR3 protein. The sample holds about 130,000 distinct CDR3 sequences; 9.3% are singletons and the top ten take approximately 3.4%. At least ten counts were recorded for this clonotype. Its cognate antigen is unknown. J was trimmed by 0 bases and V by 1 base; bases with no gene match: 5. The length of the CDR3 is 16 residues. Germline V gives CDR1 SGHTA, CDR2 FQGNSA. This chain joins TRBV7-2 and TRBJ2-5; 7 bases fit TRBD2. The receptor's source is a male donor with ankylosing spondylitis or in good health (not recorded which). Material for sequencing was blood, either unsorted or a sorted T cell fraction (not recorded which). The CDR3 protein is CASSLGLLADQETQYF. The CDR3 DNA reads TGTGCCAGCAGCTTAGGGTTGCTAGCGGACCAAGAGACCCAGTACTTC.